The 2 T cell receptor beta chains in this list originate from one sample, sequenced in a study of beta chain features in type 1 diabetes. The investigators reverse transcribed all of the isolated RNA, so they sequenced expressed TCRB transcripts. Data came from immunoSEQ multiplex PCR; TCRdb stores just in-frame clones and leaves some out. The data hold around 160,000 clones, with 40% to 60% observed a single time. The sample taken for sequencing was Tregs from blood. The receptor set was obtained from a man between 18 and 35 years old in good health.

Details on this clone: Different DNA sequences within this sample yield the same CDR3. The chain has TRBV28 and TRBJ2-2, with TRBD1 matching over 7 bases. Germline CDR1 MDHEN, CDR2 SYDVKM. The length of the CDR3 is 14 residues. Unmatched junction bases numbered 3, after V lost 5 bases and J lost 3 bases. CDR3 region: CASSRQGYTGELFF. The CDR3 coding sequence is TGTGCCAGCAGTAGACAGGGCTACACCGGGGAGCTGTTTTTT.

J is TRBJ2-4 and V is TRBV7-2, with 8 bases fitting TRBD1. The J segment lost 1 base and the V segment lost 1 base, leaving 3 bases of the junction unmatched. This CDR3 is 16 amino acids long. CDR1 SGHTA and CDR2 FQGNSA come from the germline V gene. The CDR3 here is CASSLVTGGAKNIQYF. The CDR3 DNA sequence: TGTGCCAGCAGCTTAGTTACAGGGGGGGCCAAAAACATTCAGTACTTC.